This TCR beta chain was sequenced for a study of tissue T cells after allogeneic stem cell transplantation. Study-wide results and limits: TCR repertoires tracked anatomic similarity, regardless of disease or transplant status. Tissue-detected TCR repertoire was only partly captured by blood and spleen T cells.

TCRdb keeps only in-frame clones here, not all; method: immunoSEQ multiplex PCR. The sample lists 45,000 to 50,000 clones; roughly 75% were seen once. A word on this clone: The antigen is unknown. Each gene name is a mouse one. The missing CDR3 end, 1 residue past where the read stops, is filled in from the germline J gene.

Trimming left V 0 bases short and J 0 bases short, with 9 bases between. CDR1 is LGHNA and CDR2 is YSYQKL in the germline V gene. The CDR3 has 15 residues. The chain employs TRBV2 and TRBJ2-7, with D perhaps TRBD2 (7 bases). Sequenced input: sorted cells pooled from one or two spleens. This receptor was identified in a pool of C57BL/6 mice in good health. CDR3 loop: CASSQDLGASYEQYF. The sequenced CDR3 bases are TGTGCCAGCAGCCAAGATCTGGGGGCCTCCTATGAACAGTAC.